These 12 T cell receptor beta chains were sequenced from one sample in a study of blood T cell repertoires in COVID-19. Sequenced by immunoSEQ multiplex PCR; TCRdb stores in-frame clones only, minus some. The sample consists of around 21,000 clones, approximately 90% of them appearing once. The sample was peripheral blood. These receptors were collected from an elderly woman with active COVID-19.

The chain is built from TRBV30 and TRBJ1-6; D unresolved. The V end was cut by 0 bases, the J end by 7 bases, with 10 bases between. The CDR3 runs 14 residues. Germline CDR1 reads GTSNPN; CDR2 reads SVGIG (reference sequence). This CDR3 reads CAWSVLSQNSPLHF. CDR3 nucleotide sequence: TGTGCCTGGAGTGTACTATCTCAGAATTCACCCCTCCACTTT.

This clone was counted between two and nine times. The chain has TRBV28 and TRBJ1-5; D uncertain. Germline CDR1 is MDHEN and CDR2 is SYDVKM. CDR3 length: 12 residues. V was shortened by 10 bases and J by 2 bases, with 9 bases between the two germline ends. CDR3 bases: TGTGCCACTTCGAGGGGCAATCAGCCCCAGCATTTT. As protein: CATSRGNQPQHF.

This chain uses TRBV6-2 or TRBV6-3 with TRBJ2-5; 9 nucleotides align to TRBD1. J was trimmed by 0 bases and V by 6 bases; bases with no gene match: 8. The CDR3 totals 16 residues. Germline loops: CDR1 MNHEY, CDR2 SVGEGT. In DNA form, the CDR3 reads TGTGCCAGCAGCAAACGCCGGGACAGGGACCAAGAGACCCAGTACTTC. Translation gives CASSKRRDRDQETQYF.

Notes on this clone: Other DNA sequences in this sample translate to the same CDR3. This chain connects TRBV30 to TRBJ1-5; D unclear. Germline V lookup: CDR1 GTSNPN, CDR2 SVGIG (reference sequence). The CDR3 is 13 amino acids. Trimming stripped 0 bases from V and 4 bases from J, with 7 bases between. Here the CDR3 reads CAWSVRENQPQHF. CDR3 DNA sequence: TGTGCCTGGAGTGTGAGGGAGAATCAGCCCCAGCATTTT.

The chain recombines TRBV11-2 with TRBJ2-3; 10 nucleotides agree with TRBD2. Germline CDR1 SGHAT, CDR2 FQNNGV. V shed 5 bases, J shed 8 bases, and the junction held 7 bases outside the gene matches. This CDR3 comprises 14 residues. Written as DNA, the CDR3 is TGTGCCAGCAGCATAAGCGGGGGGGTATCTACGCAGTATTTT. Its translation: CASSISGGVSTQYF.

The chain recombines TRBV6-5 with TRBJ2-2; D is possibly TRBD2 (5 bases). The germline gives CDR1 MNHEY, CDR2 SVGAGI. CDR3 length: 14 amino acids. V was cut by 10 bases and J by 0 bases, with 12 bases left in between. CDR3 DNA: TGTGCCACCGGGGTAGTAACGAACACCGGGGAGCTGTTTTTT. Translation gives CATGVVTNTGELFF.

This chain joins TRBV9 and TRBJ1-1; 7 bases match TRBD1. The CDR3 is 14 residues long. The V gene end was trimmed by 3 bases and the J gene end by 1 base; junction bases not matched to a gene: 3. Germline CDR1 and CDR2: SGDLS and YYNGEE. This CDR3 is CASSARDRNTEAFF. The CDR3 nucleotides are TGTGCCAGCAGCGCCAGGGACAGGAACACTGAAGCTTTCTTT.

The CDR3: CASSSLLAGGIDTQYF. The CDR3 region has the DNA TGCGCCAGCAGCTCACTACTAGCGGGGGGGATAGATACGCAGTATTTT. The chain combines TRBV5-1 with TRBJ2-3, with 13 bases matching TRBD2. Germline V CDR1 and CDR2: SGHRS, YFSETQ. The CDR3 spans 16 residues. J gave up 5 bases and V 3 bases, and 6 bases lay outside the gene matches.

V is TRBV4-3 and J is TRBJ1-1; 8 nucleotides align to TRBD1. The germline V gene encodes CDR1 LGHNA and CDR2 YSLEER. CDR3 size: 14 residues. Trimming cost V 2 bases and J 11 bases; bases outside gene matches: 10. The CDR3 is CASSQIDRGQQAFF. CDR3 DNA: TGCGCCAGCAGCCAAATCGACAGGGGACAACAGGCTTTCTTT.

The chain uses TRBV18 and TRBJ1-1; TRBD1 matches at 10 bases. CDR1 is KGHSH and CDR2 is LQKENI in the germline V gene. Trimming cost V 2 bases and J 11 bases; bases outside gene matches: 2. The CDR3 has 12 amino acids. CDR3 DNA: TGTGCCAGCTCACCAGACAGGGGGCATGCTTTCTTT. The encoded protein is CASSPDRGHAFF.

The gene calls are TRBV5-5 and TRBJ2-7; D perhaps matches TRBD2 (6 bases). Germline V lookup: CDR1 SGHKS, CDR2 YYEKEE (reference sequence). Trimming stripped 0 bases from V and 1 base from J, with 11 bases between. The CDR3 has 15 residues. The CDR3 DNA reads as TGTGCCAGCAGCTTGGAGGGACTGTTTTCCTACGAGCAGTACTTC. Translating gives CASSLEGLFSYEQYF. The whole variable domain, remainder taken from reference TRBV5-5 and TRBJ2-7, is DAGVTQSPTHLIKTRGQQVTLRCSPISGHKSVSWYQQVLGQGPQFIFQYYEKEERGRGNFPDRFSARQFPNYSSELNVNALLLGDSALYLCASSLEGLFSYEQYFGPGTRLTVT.

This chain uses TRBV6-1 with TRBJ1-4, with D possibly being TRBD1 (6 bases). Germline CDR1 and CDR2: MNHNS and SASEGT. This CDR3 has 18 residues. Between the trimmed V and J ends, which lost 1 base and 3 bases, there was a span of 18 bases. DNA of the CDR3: TGTGCCAGCAGTGAAGGGATACAGGGAACGGCGTCTAATGAAAAACTGTTTTTT. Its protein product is CASSEGIQGTASNEKLFF.